Below are 31 T cell receptor beta chains sequenced from a single sample in a study of brain T cells in children with intractable seizures. Assay used: immunoSEQ multiplex PCR; TCRdb lists only in-frame clones, some missing. The sample lists about 20,000 clones, around 94% occurring once. The material sequenced was peripheral blood, taken at surgery. Source of these receptors: a boy younger than 18 with focal cortical dysplasia and intractable seizures.

The chain carries TRBV3-1 (or the pseudogene TRBV3-2) and TRBJ1-2; no reliable D call. Per the germline V gene, CDR1 is LGHDT and CDR2 is YNNKEL (reference sequence). This CDR3 is 15 amino acids long. The V end was cut by 0 bases, the J end by 4 bases, with 12 bases between. The CDR3 spells CASSQDGGPTYGYTF. The CDR3 coding sequence is TGTGCCAGCAGCCAAGATGGTGGACCGACCTATGGCTACACCTTC.

This clone has only one observation. The chain employs TRBV2 and TRBJ1-1, with 9 nucleotides matching TRBD1. The CDR3 has 15 residues. Germline CDR1 is SNHLY and CDR2 is FYNNEI. The junction had 6 bases not matched to a gene; V was cut back by 2 bases and J by 5 bases. The CDR3 spells CASSETTGGRTEAFF. DNA for the CDR3: TGTGCCAGCAGTGAAACGACAGGGGGAAGGACTGAAGCTTTCTTT.

The genes are TRBV7-9 and TRBJ2-5; the D is unclear. The V gene lost 5 bases and the J gene lost 1 base, with 8 bases spanning the gap. The CDR3 loop spans 13 amino acids. Germline V gene lookup returns CDR1 SEHNR and CDR2 FQNEAQ (reference sequence). The CDR3 sequence: CASSPRTQETQYF. The CDR3 DNA reads TGTGCCAGCAGCCCTCGGACCCAAGAGACCCAGTACTTC.

The sample holds one count of this clone. The chain carries TRBV29-1 and TRBJ1-2, with D perhaps matching TRBD1 (5 bases). Deletions cut 3 bases from V and 2 bases from J, with 13 bases between. The CDR3 is 14 amino acids. The germline V gene has CDR1 SQVTM and CDR2 ANQGSEA. Here the CDR3 reads CSVDGRRVNYGYTF. CDR3 DNA: TGCAGCGTTGACGGGCGCAGGGTGAACTATGGCTACACCTTC.

The V gene is TRBV7-2, the J gene TRBJ2-5, with TRBD2 as a possible D gene (5 bases). CDR1 SGHTA and CDR2 FQGNSA come from the germline V gene. The CDR3 totals 15 residues. Deletions cut 4 bases from V and 1 base from J, with 13 bases between. CDR3 DNA: TGTGCCAGCAGCTCCCCGATCAGCGGCCAAGAGACCCAGTACTTC. Protein product: CASSSPISGQETQYF.

The J gene is TRBJ2-3, the V gene TRBV4-1; the D gene could be TRBD1 or TRBD2 (6 bases each). V shed 0 bases and J shed 6 bases, with 10 bases lying between them. The CDR3 length is 14 residues. CDR1 is MGHRA, CDR2 YSYEKL, per germline. CDR3 sequence: CASSQEGGRDTQYF. In nucleotides, the CDR3 is TGCGCCAGCAGCCAAGAAGGGGGGCGGGATACGCAGTATTTT.

The rearrangement uses TRBV15 and TRBJ2-5; 9 nucleotides match TRBD1. CDR3 length: 15 amino acids. Per germline, CDR1 LNHNV and CDR2 YYDKDF (reference sequence). Trimming removed 3 bases from V and 5 bases from J; junction bases left unmatched: 7. The chain's CDR3 is CATSRDRGGAETQYF. The DNA of the CDR3 is TGTGCCACCAGCAGGGACAGGGGTGGGGCGGAGACCCAGTACTTC. The entire variable domain, with the rest obtained from reference TRBV15 and TRBJ2-5, is as follows: DAMVIQNPRYQVTQFGKPVTLSCSQTLNHNVMYWYQQKSSQAPKLLFHYYDKDFNNEADTPDNFQSRRPNTSFCFLDIRSPGLGDTAMYLCATSRDRGGAETQYFGPGTRLLVL.

The V and J genes are TRBV27 and TRBJ1-6; 10 bases map to TRBD1. This CDR3 contains 16 residues. Germline lookup yields CDR1 MNHEY and CDR2 SMNVEV (reference sequence). V lost 1 base and J lost 8; bases outside the gene matches: 5. CDR3 nucleotide sequence: TGTGCCAGCAGTTTATTTCCCGGGACAGGGGATTCACCCCTCCACTTT. Protein sequence: CASSLFPGTGDSPLHF.

The genes are TRBV11-1 and TRBJ2-7; D is possibly TRBD1 or TRBD2 (5 bases each). The CDR3 is 15 residues long. The germline V gene has CDR1 SGHAT and CDR2 FQDESV (reference sequence). V was shortened by 2 bases and J by 4 bases, with 15 bases between the two germline ends. CDR3 sequence (DNA): TGTGCCAGCAGCTTATATTCGGGACCGCAATACGAGCAGTACGTC. Translation gives CASSLYSGPQYEQYV.

This clone was picked up one time. The chain recombines TRBV20-1 with TRBJ1-2; no reliable D call. The CDR3 runs to 11 residues. Germline V gene sequence: CDR1 DFQATT, CDR2 SNEGSKA (reference sequence). Trimming removed 4 bases from V and 5 bases from J, with 8 bases in between. CDR3 in DNA: TGCAGTGCTAAGGCCACTTATGGCTACACCTTC. Its translation is CSAKATYGYTF.

This chain uses TRBV20-1 with TRBJ1-2, with TRBD1 as a possible D gene (5 bases). This CDR3 has 11 residues. Germline loops: CDR1 DFQATT, CDR2 SNEGSKA (reference sequence). Trimming removed 0 bases from V and 10 bases from J, with 9 bases in between. The CDR3 coding sequence is TGCAGTGCTAGAGAGCAGGGTTTCTACACCTTC. This translates into CSAREQGFYTF.

The chain combines TRBV15 with TRBJ1-3; D is perhaps TRBD1 (5 bases). V gave up 5 bases and J gave up 4 bases, with 12 bases separating them. Germline CDR1 reads LNHNV; CDR2 reads YYDKDF (reference sequence). The length of the CDR3 is 14 residues. The CDR3 region is CATSLRDGGNTIYF. CDR3 DNA: TGTGCCACCAGCCTACGGGACGGAGGAAACACCATATATTTT.

This chain joins TRBV11-1 and TRBJ1-6; TRBD1 is a possible D gene (5 bases). Germline values: CDR1 SGHAT, CDR2 FQDESV (reference sequence). V was trimmed by 5 bases and J by 10 bases, leaving 15 bases between them. CDR3 length: 14 residues. CDR3 coding DNA: TGTGCCAGCAGCCAGGTTCAGGGTGTATCACCCCTCCACTTT. This sequence encodes CASSQVQGVSPLHF.

The gene calls are TRBV6-5 and TRBJ1-5; maybe TRBD1 (6 bases). Trimming shortened V by 7 bases and J by 3 bases, and 13 bases separated the two germline ends. Germline CDR1 reads MNHEY; CDR2 reads SVGAGI. The CDR3 length is 14 residues. The CDR3 reads CASTRDRINQPQHF. The CDR3 coding sequence is TGTGCCAGCACCAGAGACAGGATCAATCAGCCCCAGCATTTT.

The gene calls are TRBV5-4 and TRBJ2-1; D is possibly TRBD1 or TRBD2 (5 bases each). Trimming took 0 bases from V and 8 from J, leaving 27 bases between them. Germline-derived CDR1 and CDR2 are SGHNT and YYREEE (reference sequence). This CDR3 contains 19 residues. The CDR3 coding sequence is TGTGCCAGCAGCTTGGTGGGGACGAGAGGGATTCACAATCGCGATGAGCAGTTCTTC. It is translated as CASSLVGTRGIHNRDEQFF. The entire variable domain, with the rest obtained from reference TRBV5-4 and TRBJ2-1, is as follows: ETGVTQSPTHLIKTRGQQVTLRCSSQSGHNTVSWYQQALGQGPQFIFQYYREEENGRGNFPPRFSGLQFPNYSSELNVNALELDDSALYLCASSLVGTRGIHNRDEQFFGPGTRLTVL.

This clone was seen only a few times. The V call is TRBV4-1, the J call TRBJ1-1; unclear D gene. The germline V gene encodes CDR1 MGHRA and CDR2 YSYEKL. V lost 8 bases and J 6 bases, leaving 16 bases between the germline ends. This CDR3 has 13 residues. Here the CDR3 reads CASSPRTNAEAFF. CDR3 coding DNA: TGCGCCAGCTCGCCGCGAACCAACGCTGAAGCTTTCTTT.

V and J are TRBV5-1 and TRBJ1-6, with D unclear. V dropped 0 bases and J dropped 11 bases, with 12 bases sitting between them. The CDR3 extends over 14 amino acids. Germline V CDR1 and CDR2: SGHRS, YFSETQ. The CDR3 nucleotides are TGCGCCAGCAGCTTGGAGGTCGGACTTCCACCCCTCCACTTT. Its translation: CASSLEVGLPPLHF.

CDR3 bases: TGTGCCAGCAGCTTTAGGACAACTACCACCGGGGAGCTGTTTTTT. This gives the protein CASSFRTTTTGELFF. The V call is TRBV11-1, the J call TRBJ2-2, with TRBD1 as a possible D gene (5 bases). CDR3 length: 15 residues. V was trimmed by 3 bases and J by 4 bases, leaving 12 bases between them. Germline loops: CDR1 SGHAT, CDR2 FQDESV (reference sequence).

The rearrangement links TRBV7-8 to TRBJ2-3; no definite D call. Trimming shortened V by 5 bases and J by 3 bases, and 18 bases separated the two germline ends. Germline V gene sequence: CDR1 SGHVS, CDR2 FQNEAQ. There are 16 residues in the CDR3. This CDR3 is CASSPFLTSATDTQYF. The CDR3 bases are TGTGCCAGCAGCCCGTTCCTGACCTCAGCGACAGATACGCAGTATTTT.

This sequence joins TRBV4-2 and TRBJ2-3, with TRBD1 as a possible D gene (7 bases). The CDR3 is made up of 19 amino acids. Germline V lookup: CDR1 LGHNA, CDR2 YNFKEQ. Trimming took off 0 bases at V and 3 bases at J, with 22 bases between the two ends. The CDR3 reads CASSQEVMQGGIGTDTQYF. The CDR3 DNA is TGTGCCAGCAGCCAAGAAGTGATGCAGGGGGGCATCGGGACAGATACGCAGTATTTT.

V usage is TRBV5-1 and J usage is TRBJ2-2, with a tentative D call TRBD2 (5 bases). CDR1 is SGHRS, CDR2 YFSETQ, per germline. The ends were cut back, 1 base at V and 1 base at J, with 8 bases in the middle. CDR3 length equals 15 residues. CDR3 residues: CASSLWRKNTGELFF. In nucleotides, the CDR3 is TGCGCCAGCAGCTTGTGGAGGAAGAACACCGGGGAGCTGTTTTTT.

This clone was seen a single time. The DNA of the CDR3 is TGTGCCAGCAGCTTATCGTCTTCGGATACGCAGTATTTT. Its translation: CASSLSSSDTQYF. The V gene is TRBV5-5, the J gene TRBJ2-3; D is ambiguous. Germline lookup yields CDR1 SGHKS and CDR2 YYEKEE (reference sequence). V lost 2 bases and J 6 bases, leaving 10 bases between the germline ends. CDR3 length equals 13 residues.

V is TRBV6-2 or TRBV6-3 and J is TRBJ1-2; D unclear. V lost 5 bases, J lost 4 bases, and 8 bases lay in between. This CDR3 region has 12 residues. Germline loops: CDR1 MNHEY, CDR2 SVGEGT. The CDR3 coding sequence is TGTGCCAGCAGTCAGCCTATCTATGGCTACACCTTC. Translated: CASSQPIYGYTF.

This chain links TRBV7-2 with TRBJ1-2, with TRBD1 matching 7 bases. The germline V gene has CDR1 SGHTA and CDR2 FQGNSA. Trimming cost V 3 bases and J 4 bases; bases outside gene matches: 5. The CDR3 is 14 amino acids. CDR3 sequence (DNA): TGTGCCAGCAGCTTCGGGGACAGTCTCTATGGCTACACCTTC. This encodes CASSFGDSLYGYTF.

This chain uses TRBV6-1 with TRBJ1-2, with no clear D. The V end lost 2 bases, the J end lost 9 bases, and 16 bases lay between the germline ends. The CDR3 extends over 14 amino acids. Germline V lookup: CDR1 MNHNS, CDR2 SASEGT. The CDR3 bases are TGTGCCAGCAGTGAAAGGGCAGAAACCGCGAGCTACACCTTC. It encodes CASSERAETASYTF.

The V gene is TRBV15, the J gene TRBJ1-1; TRBD1 is a possible D gene (6 bases). V lost 7 bases and J lost 4, with 13 bases in between. The germline V gene encodes CDR1 LNHNV and CDR2 YYDKDF (reference sequence). CDR3 length: 13 residues. CDR3 region: CATTQGKATEAFF. The CDR3 nucleotides read TGTGCCACCACCCAGGGGAAGGCCACTGAAGCTTTCTTT. The variable domain in full, completed from reference TRBV15 and TRBJ1-1, reads DAMVIQNPRYQVTQFGKPVTLSCSQTLNHNVMYWYQQKSSQAPKLLFHYYDKDFNNEADTPDNFQSRRPNTSFCFLDIRSPGLGDTAMYLCATTQGKATEAFFGQGTRLTVV.

The V and J genes are TRBV18 and TRBJ2-5; weak D call: TRBD1 (8 bases). CDR1 is KGHSH and CDR2 is LQKENI in the germline V gene. V lost 3 bases and J 10 bases, leaving 12 bases between the germline ends. CDR3 length: 12 residues. CDR3 coding DNA: TGTGCCAGCTCACCGACAGGGGAGGGCCAGTACTTC. Residues: CASSPTGEGQYF.

V usage is TRBV2 and J usage is TRBJ2-5; 11 positions agree with TRBD2. The CDR3 has 14 amino acids. V lost 6 bases to trimming and J lost 2 bases; unmatched junction nucleotides: 2. Germline V CDR1 and CDR2: SNHLY, FYNNEI. In nucleotides, the CDR3 is TGTGCCAGCAGACCTAGCGGGGGGCAAGAGACCCAGTACTTC. Protein product: CASRPSGGQETQYF.

The chain joins TRBV18 to TRBJ2-3; no clear D gene. The CDR3 is made up of 11 amino acids. Germline assignment: CDR1 KGHSH and CDR2 LQKENI. V lost 2 bases to trimming and J lost 5 bases, with 2 bases between them. The CDR3 bases are TGTGCCAGCTCACCAGAAGATACGCAGTATTTT. Translated, it gives CASSPEDTQYF.

This sequence joins TRBV2 and TRBJ1-5, with no clear D. The germline gives CDR1 SNHLY, CDR2 FYNNEI. The V and J ends lost 6 bases and 4 bases respectively, with 13 bases between them. This CDR3 has 14 amino acids. As DNA, the CDR3 is TGTGCCAGCAGCCTCCGGACGGAAAATCAGCCCCAGCATTTT. The encoded protein is CASSLRTENQPQHF.

The chain is built from TRBV30 and TRBJ1-1; TRBD1 matches at 7 bases. Germline values: CDR1 GTSNPN, CDR2 SVGIG (reference sequence). The CDR3 has 16 residues. V gave up 5 bases and J gave up 1 base; unmatched junction bases: 13. CDR3 nucleotides: TGTGCCTGGGGCAGCACAGGGGAAGTGCGGAACACTGAAGCTTTCTTT. Translation gives CAWGSTGEVRNTEAFF.